These 19 T cell receptor beta chains originate from one sample sequenced in a study of blood T cell repertoires in COVID-19. TCRdb's table, derived via immunoSEQ multiplex PCR, lists solely in-frame clones and lacks some. The profile covers roughly 150,000 clones, with approximately 91% appearing a single time and over 2% taken by the ten largest. Sequencing was carried out using peripheral blood. These receptors were obtained from a woman aged 70-85 years with acute or convalescent COVID-19.

The chain employs TRBV12-3 or TRBV12-4 and TRBJ2-7, with 11 bases identical to TRBD1. The CDR3 runs 13 residues. Unmatched junction bases numbered 4, after V lost 3 bases and J lost 9 bases. The CDR3 DNA sequence: TGTGCCAGCAGTTTCGGGACAGGGGGAAGGCAGTACTTC. It is translated as CASSFGTGGRQYF.

The chain recombines TRBV4-2 with TRBJ1-5; 7 nucleotides agree with TRBD1. Trimming took 4 bases from V and 6 from J; bases not matched to a gene: 9. The CDR3 contains 15 residues. The germline gives CDR1 LGHNA, CDR2 YNFKEQ. The CDR3 sequence: CASSPNRGNRQPQHF. Here the CDR3 DNA reads TGTGCCAGCAGCCCTAACAGGGGAAATCGTCAGCCCCAGCATTTT.

The genes are TRBV10-2 and TRBJ2-5, with D perhaps matching TRBD1 (5 bases). Trimming removed 3 bases from V and 4 bases from J, with 18 bases in between. CDR3 length: 16 amino acids. The germline gives CDR1 WSHSY, CDR2 SAAADI. The CDR3 loop reads CASSEPPRASGETQYF. Here the CDR3 DNA reads TGCGCCAGCAGTGAACCCCCCAGGGCGTCGGGAGAGACCCAGTACTTC.

The V and J genes are TRBV15 and TRBJ1-1; a weak D match, TRBD1 (6 bases). The V end lost 0 bases, the J end lost 1 base, and 21 bases lay between the germline ends. Germline V gene lookup returns CDR1 LNHNV and CDR2 YYDKDF (reference sequence). The CDR3 consists of 19 residues. Here the CDR3 reads CATSRDLLGWGQWNTEAFF. CDR3 DNA sequence: TGTGCCACCAGCAGAGATCTACTCGGTTGGGGACAATGGAACACTGAAGCTTTCTTT.

As concerns this clone: Compared with germline, one end of the junction differs, possibly owing to a read error. The chain couples TRBV7-7 to TRBJ2-3, with a weak D call TRBD1 (6 bases). The germline CDR1 and CDR2 sequences are SSHAT and FNYEAQ (reference sequence). The length of the CDR3 is 13 residues. In DNA form, the CDR3 reads TGTGCTAGCAGCTACACAGGGTCAGATACGCAGTATTTT. This gives the protein CASSYTGSDTQYF.

The J gene is TRBJ1-5, the V gene TRBV19; D might be TRBD1 (5 bases). This CDR3 region has 14 residues. V gave up 3 bases and J gave up 8 bases, with 14 bases separating them. Germline V CDR1 and CDR2: LNHDA, SQIVND (reference sequence). The CDR3 DNA sequence: TGTGCCAGTAGTATCGTCCAGGGAGGCAAGCCCCAGCATTTT. It specifies CASSIVQGGKPQHF.

This clone has a single count. The genes are TRBV5-5 and TRBJ1-6; 8 bases match TRBD1. Trimming removed 0 bases from V and 9 bases from J; junction bases left unmatched: 8. The CDR3 spans 16 residues. Germline loops: CDR1 SGHKS, CDR2 YYEKEE (reference sequence). The CDR3 region is CASSLVSDRVVSPLHF. CDR3 coding DNA: TGTGCCAGCAGCTTGGTCTCGGACAGGGTGGTTTCACCCCTCCACTTT.

The V and J genes are TRBV6-5 and TRBJ2-1; D is perhaps TRBD2 (5 bases). The CDR3 length is 16 residues. CDR1 is MNHEY and CDR2 is SVGAGI in the germline V gene. Trimming removed 4 bases from V and 2 bases from J, with 15 bases in between. The CDR3 here is CASSSIEGNPYNEQFF. CDR3 DNA: TGTGCCAGCAGTTCCATAGAGGGAAATCCCTACAATGAGCAGTTCTTC.

The chain recombines TRBV7-2 with TRBJ2-5; D is unresolved. CDR1 is SGHTA, CDR2 FQGNSA, per germline. The CDR3 spans 14 residues. Trimming shortened V by 2 bases and J by 1 base, and 8 bases separated the two germline ends. The CDR3 here is CASSLSSGQETQYF. The CDR3 bases are TGTGCCAGCAGCTTATCATCAGGCCAAGAGACCCAGTACTTC.

V gene TRBV4-1 combines with J gene TRBJ1-6; D is undetermined. V lost 11 bases and J 0 bases, leaving 11 bases between the germline ends. CDR1 and CDR2 (germline): MGHRA, YSYEKL. The CDR3 has 14 residues. The CDR3 coding sequence is TGCGCCGCTTATACTAGCTCCTATAATTCACCCCTCCACTTT. Translated: CAAYTSSYNSPLHF.

This chain links TRBV19 with TRBJ1-2, with D possibly being TRBD1 (5 bases). With 8 bases removed from V and 5 bases from J, the gap between germline ends came to 18 bases. Germline V gene lookup returns CDR1 LNHDA and CDR2 SQIVND (reference sequence). The CDR3 has 14 amino acids. CDR3 sequence (DNA): TGTGCCAGTGCCCCGGGCAGGGAATCATATGGCTACACCTTC. It encodes CASAPGRESYGYTF.

V and J are TRBV18 and TRBJ1-1; 7 bases are shared with TRBD1. The CDR3 covers 16 residues. The germline gives CDR1 KGHSH, CDR2 LQKENI. Germline trimming cut 2 bases from V and 0 bases from J; bases unmatched to any gene: 6. The CDR3 DNA is TGTGCCAGCTCACCAGGACAGGCCGGCATGAACACTGAAGCTTTCTTT. It codes for CASSPGQAGMNTEAFF.

This clone has just a few counts. This chain joins TRBV3-1 (or the pseudogene TRBV3-2) and TRBJ1-5, with 8 bases identical to TRBD1. CDR3 length: 14 amino acids. V was pared by 4 bases and J by 5 bases, with 4 bases of the junction left unmatched. The V gene's germline CDR1 is LGHDT and CDR2 YNNKEL (reference sequence). The CDR3 coding sequence is TGTGCCAGCAGCCGAGGGACAGGATATCAGCCCCAGCATTTT. It codes for CASSRGTGYQPQHF.

V usage is TRBV7-8 and J usage is TRBJ2-1; perhaps TRBD2 as D (5 bases). Trimming removed 1 base at V and 15 bases at J, with 13 bases between. CDR3 length: 12 residues. The V gene's germline CDR1 is SGHVS and CDR2 FQNEAQ. In nucleotides, the CDR3 is TGTGCCAGCAGCTTAGGGACTTTTACTGGGTTCTTC. This codes for CASSLGTFTGFF.

V and J are TRBV7-3 and TRBJ2-3, with 11 bases matching TRBD2. The trim removed 5 bases at V and 1 base at J, leaving 2 bases unmatched. The CDR3 runs to 15 residues. The germline V gene encodes CDR1 SGHTA and CDR2 FQGTGA. The CDR3 loop reads CASSPSGGRTDTQYF. The CDR3 nucleotides read TGTGCCAGCAGCCCTAGCGGGGGGCGCACAGATACGCAGTATTTT.

J is TRBJ2-3 and V is TRBV5-1, with D unclear. The germline V and J ends were trimmed by 1 base and 2 bases, with 8 bases remaining between them. In germline, CDR1 is SGHRS, CDR2 YFSETQ. The CDR3 is 14 residues long. The CDR3 DNA reads TGCGCCAGCAGCTTGATGGCTCCCACAGATACGCAGTATTTT. Protein sequence: CASSLMAPTDTQYF.

This clone is a singleton in its sample. The chain has TRBV19 and TRBJ2-2; possibly TRBD1 for D (6 bases). Germline V gives CDR1 LNHDA, CDR2 SQIVND (reference sequence). This CDR3 is 15 amino acids long. V shed 5 bases and J shed 2 bases, with 12 bases lying between them. As DNA, the CDR3 is TGTGCCAGTAGTGCAGGGGCCCTAAACACCGGGGAGCTGTTTTTT. This encodes CASSAGALNTGELFF. Complete variable domain (other parts from reference TRBV19 and TRBJ2-2): DGGITQSPKYLFRKEGQNVTLSCEQNLNHDAMYWYRQDPGQGLRLIYYSQIVNDFQKGDIAEGYSVSREKKESFPLTVTSAQKNPTAFYLCASSAGALNTGELFFGEGSRLTVL.

The V and J genes are TRBV6-5 and TRBJ1-2, with TRBD1 matching 7 bases. The V and J ends lost 7 bases and 2 bases, in that order; junction bases with no gene match: 10. Germline values: CDR1 MNHEY, CDR2 SVGAGI. The CDR3 sequence is 15 residues long. CDR3 region: CASTVTQGGNYGYTF. The CDR3 nucleotides are TGTGCCAGCACCGTTACTCAAGGGGGCAACTATGGCTACACCTTC.

This chain links TRBV21-1 with TRBJ1-3; TRBD1, as called in the table, went unchecked against the DNA. TRBV21-1 is flagged as a pseudogene. The CDR3 extends over 22 amino acids. In DNA, the CDR3 is TGTGCCAGCAGCAAATTAGAATTCAGGGGGACAGGGACCTTTATGGCTGGAAACACCATATATTTT. Its translation is CASSKLEFRGTGTFMAGNTIYF.